Listed below are T cell receptor beta chains from one sample, sequenced in a study of blood T cell repertoires in COVID-19. Sequenced by immunoSEQ multiplex PCR; TCRdb stores in-frame clones only, minus some. The top ten clones hold 1.5% to 2% of a sample with around 300,000 clones, about nine tenths of them seen once. Sequencing was done on a sample of peripheral blood. The receptors stem from a woman between 25 and 40 years old with COVID-19, enrolled during active disease. CDR3s include the opening cysteine and the closing phenylalanine or tryptophan. A D gene is named only where the DNA matches it firmly. Some rows mark clone size as missing; the rest say once, few, many or name a class of expanded clone.

D gene	V gene	clone size	J gene	CDR3 protein	CDR3 DNA
NA	TRBV29-1	NA	TRBJ2-1	CSVVWQNYNEQFF	TGCAGCGTTGTATGGCAGAATTACAATGAGCAGTTCTTC
TRBD1	TRBV6-1	NA	TRBJ2-2	CASSDPRQGTNTGELFF	TGTGCCAGCAGTGACCCAAGACAGGGAACGAACACCGGGGAGCTGTTTTTT
NA	TRBV28	once	TRBJ2-1	CASSPRQESNEQFF	TGTGCCAGCAGTCCACGACAGGAGTCCAATGAGCAGTTCTTC
NA	TRBV28	NA	TRBJ1-3	CASTSIGSSGNTIYF	TGTGCCAGCACTTCCATTGGCAGTTCTGGAAACACCATATATTTT
NA	TRBV6-1	once	TRBJ2-1	CASSEEGGGKYNEQFF	TGTGCCAGCAGTGAAGAGGGGGGGGGCAAGTACAATGAGCAGTTCTTC
TRBD2	TRBV9	NA	TRBJ2-1	CASSPLADRFRGEQFF	TGTGCCAGCAGCCCGCTAGCGGACCGTTTTCGCGGTGAGCAGTTCTTC
NA	TRBV6-1	NA	TRBJ1-5	CASSDRVLQPQHF	TGTGCCAGCAGTGACAGGGTGTTGCAGCCCCAGCATTTT
NA	TRBV7-8	NA	TRBJ2-5	CASSLAEWGHGGTQYF	TGTGCCAGCAGCTTAGCGGAATGGGGCCACGGTGGAACCCAGTACTTC
NA	TRBV18	NA	TRBJ1-3	CASSPRKGTGNTIYF	TGTGCCAGCTCACCAAGGAAGGGGACTGGAAACACCATATATTTT
TRBD1	TRBV6-1	NA	TRBJ2-3	CASSERDRTADTQYF	TGTGCCAGCAGTGAAAGGGACAGAACCGCAGATACGCAGTATTTT
NA	TRBV10-2	NA	TRBJ1-5	CASTLGVGQPQHF	TGCGCCAGCACCCTAGGGGTCGGTCAGCCCCAGCATTTT
TRBD1	TRBV24-1	NA	TRBJ1-2	CATSVPLRGTGILGRSDGYTF	TGTGCCACCAGTGTTCCCCTTAGGGGGACAGGGATTCTGGGGAGGTCCGATGGCTACACCTTC
NA	TRBV2	NA	TRBJ1-5	CASGGMRNQPQHF	TGTGCCAGCGGCGGGATGCGAAATCAGCCCCAGCATTTT
NA	TRBV11-3	NA	TRBJ2-6	CASSPGEGLGANVLTF	TGTGCCAGCAGCCCAGGGGAGGGTTTGGGGGCCAACGTCCTGACTTTC
NA	TRBV2	NA	TRBJ2-3	CASIPITSTDTQYF	TGTGCCAGCATACCGATTACTAGCACAGATACGCAGTATTTT
NA	TRBV28	NA	TRBJ2-5	CASTVDGDQETQYF	TGTGCCAGCACCGTCGACGGGGACCAAGAGACCCAGTACTTC
NA	TRBV25-1	NA	TRBJ2-1	CASSDPRTPYNEQFF	TGTGCCAGCAGTGACCCCCGGACACCTTACAATGAGCAGTTCTTC
NA	TRBV30	NA	TRBJ2-7	CAWSASRRGHEQYF	TGTGCCTGGAGTGCTTCGAGGAGGGGGCACGAGCAGTACTTC